These 5 T cell receptor beta chains were sequenced from one sample in a study of beta chain features in type 1 diabetes. General study points: Shorter TCRB CDR3s, moderately but significantly so, marked every one of the four CD4+ subsets in Type 1 diabetes patients.

These TCRs are of unknown antigen specificity. Isolated RNA was reverse transcribed in full, so expressed TCRB transcripts were sequenced. The method was immunoSEQ multiplex PCR; TCRdb's version includes in-frame clones alone and lacks a portion of them. The table includes 600,000 to 700,000 clones, roughly an eighth detected once. Sequencing was carried out using naive CD4+ T cells from blood. The receptors stem from a man aged 30 to 45 with type 1 diabetes.

This clone was found a few times. The chain employs TRBV2 and TRBJ1-4; 8 positions agree with TRBD1. Germline loops: CDR1 SNHLY, CDR2 FYNNEI. CDR3 length equals 12 residues. V dropped 6 bases and J dropped 8; count of bases not matched to a gene: 2. The CDR3 sequence: CASSGQGEKLFF. The CDR3 DNA sequence: TGTGCCAGCAGCGGACAGGGAGAAAAACTGTTTTTT.

This clone was counted only a few times. The chain combines TRBV7-8 with TRBJ2-1; D possibly corresponds to TRBD1 (5 bases). The CDR3 is made up of 17 amino acids. Germline CDR1 reads SGHVS; CDR2 reads FQNEAQ. The V gene lost 5 bases and the J gene lost 5 bases, with 22 bases spanning the gap. CDR3 region: CASSAFRVRVAHNEQFF. CDR3 DNA: TGTGCCAGCAGCGCTTTCAGGGTCCGTGTCGCCCACAATGAGCAGTTCTTC. Full variable domain (rest looked up from reference TRBV7-8 and TRBJ2-1): GAGVSQSPRYKVAKRGQDVALRCDPISGHVSLFWYQQALGQGPEFLTYFQNEAQLDKSGLPSDRFFAERPEGSVSTLKIQRTQQEDSAVYLCASSAFRVRVAHNEQFFGPGTRLTVL.

Only a few counts were recorded for this clone. The CDR3 region is CASSQVYGSGAFF. CDR3 bases: TGCGCCAGCAGCCAAGTGTACGGGAGTGGAGCTTTCTTT. This sequence joins TRBV4-3 and TRBJ1-1; D not resolved. Deletions cut 1 base from V and 10 bases from J, with 13 bases between. CDR1 LGHNA and CDR2 YSLEER come from the germline V gene. The CDR3 has 13 amino acids.

The CDR3, as DNA: TGTGCCAGCAGCTTGGGACCGGGGGTCTCCACAGATACGCAGTATTTT. Translating it yields CASSLGPGVSTDTQYF. The gene calls are TRBV7-2 and TRBJ2-3; maybe TRBD2 (6 bases). This CDR3 comprises 16 residues. Trimming took 3 bases from V and 2 from J, leaving 15 bases between them. Germline V CDR1 and CDR2: SGHTA, FQGNSA.

This clone was detected only a few times. The chain joins TRBV5-4 to TRBJ2-3; D is perhaps TRBD2 (6 bases). Deletions cut 0 bases from V and 3 bases from J, with 14 bases between. The germline V gene encodes CDR1 SGHNT and CDR2 YYREEE (reference sequence). CDR3 length: 16 residues. The CDR3 loop reads CASSLVTGAQTDTQYF. The DNA of the CDR3 is TGTGCCAGCAGCTTGGTTACGGGAGCTCAGACAGATACGCAGTATTTT.